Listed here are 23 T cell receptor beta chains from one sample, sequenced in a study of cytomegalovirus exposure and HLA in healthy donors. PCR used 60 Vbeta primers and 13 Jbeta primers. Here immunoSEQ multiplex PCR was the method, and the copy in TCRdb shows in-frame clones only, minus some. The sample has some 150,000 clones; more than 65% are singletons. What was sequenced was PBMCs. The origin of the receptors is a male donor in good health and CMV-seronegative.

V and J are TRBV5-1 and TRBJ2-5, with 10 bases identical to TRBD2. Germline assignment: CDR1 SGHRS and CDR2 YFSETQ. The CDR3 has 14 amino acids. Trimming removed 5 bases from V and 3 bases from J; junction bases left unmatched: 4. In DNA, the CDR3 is TGCGCCAGCAGTCCGGGACTAGCGAAAGAGACCCAGTACTTC. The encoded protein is CASSPGLAKETQYF.

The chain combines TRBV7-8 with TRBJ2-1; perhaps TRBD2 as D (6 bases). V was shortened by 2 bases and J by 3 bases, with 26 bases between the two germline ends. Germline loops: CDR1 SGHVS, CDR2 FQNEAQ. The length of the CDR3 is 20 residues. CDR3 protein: CASSLRGEQGSGGFYNEQFF. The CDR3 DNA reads TGTGCCAGCAGCTTACGCGGGGAGCAAGGTTCAGGAGGATTCTACAATGAGCAGTTCTTC. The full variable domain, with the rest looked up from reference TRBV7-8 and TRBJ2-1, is GAGVSQSPRYKVAKRGQDVALRCDPISGHVSLFWYQQALGQGPEFLTYFQNEAQLDKSGLPSDRFFAERPEGSVSTLKIQRTQQEDSAVYLCASSLRGEQGSGGFYNEQFFGPGTRLTVL.

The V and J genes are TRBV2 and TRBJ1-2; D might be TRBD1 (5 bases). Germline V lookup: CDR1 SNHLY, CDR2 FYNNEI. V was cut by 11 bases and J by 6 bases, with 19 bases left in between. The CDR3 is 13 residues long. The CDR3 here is CAGGRSGVDGYTF. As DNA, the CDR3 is TGTGCCGGGGGTCGGAGCGGGGTAGATGGCTACACCTTC.

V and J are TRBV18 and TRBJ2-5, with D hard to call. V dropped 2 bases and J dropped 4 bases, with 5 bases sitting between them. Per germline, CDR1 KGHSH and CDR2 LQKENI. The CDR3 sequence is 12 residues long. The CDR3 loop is CASSPERETQYF. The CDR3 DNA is TGTGCCAGCTCACCAGAGAGAGAGACCCAGTACTTC.

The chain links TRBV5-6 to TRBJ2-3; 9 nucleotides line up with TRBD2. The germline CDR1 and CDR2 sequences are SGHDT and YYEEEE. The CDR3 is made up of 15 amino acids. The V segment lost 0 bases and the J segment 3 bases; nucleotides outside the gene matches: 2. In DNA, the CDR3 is TGTGCCAGCAGCTTGGAGACTAGCGGAACAGATACGCAGTATTTT. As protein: CASSLETSGTDTQYF.

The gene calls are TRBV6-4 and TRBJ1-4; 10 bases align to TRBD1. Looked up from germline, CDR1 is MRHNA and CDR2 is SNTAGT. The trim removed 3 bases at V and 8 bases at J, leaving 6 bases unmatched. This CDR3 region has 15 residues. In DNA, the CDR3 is TGTGCCAGCAGTGATGATTCGACAGGGGGCGAAAAACTGTTTTTT. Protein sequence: CASSDDSTGGEKLFF.

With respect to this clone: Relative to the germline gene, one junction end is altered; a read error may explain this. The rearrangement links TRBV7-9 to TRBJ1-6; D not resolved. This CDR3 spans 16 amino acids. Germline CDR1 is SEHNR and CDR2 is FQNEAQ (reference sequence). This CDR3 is CSSSYRKGGFGSPLHF. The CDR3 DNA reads TGTTCCAGCAGCTATCGTAAGGGAGGTTTCGGTTCACCCCTCCACTTT.

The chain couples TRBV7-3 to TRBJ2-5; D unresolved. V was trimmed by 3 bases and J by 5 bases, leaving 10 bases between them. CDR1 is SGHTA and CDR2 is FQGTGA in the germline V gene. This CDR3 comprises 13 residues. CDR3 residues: CASSFTVGETQYF. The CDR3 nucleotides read TGTGCCAGCAGCTTCACCGTCGGGGAGACCCAGTACTTC.

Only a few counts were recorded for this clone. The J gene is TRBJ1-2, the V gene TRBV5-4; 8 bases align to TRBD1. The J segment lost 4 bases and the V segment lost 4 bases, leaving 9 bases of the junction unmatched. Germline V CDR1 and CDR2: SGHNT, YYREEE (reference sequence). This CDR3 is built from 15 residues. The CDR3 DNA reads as TGTGCCAGCAGCATGAAAGGACAGGGAGGCTATGGCTACACCTTC. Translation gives CASSMKGQGGYGYTF. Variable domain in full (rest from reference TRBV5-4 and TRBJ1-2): ETGVTQSPTHLIKTRGQQVTLRCSSQSGHNTVSWYQQALGQGPQFIFQYYREEENGRGNFPPRFSGLQFPNYSSELNVNALELDDSALYLCASSMKGQGGYGYTFGSGTRLTVV.

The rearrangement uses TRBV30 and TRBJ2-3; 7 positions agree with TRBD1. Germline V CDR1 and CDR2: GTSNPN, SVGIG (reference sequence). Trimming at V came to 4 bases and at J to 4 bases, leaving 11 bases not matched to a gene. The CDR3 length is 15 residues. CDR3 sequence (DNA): TGTGCCTGGATCCTTCGGGACAGAGCTCCAGATACGCAGTATTTT. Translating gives CAWILRDRAPDTQYF.

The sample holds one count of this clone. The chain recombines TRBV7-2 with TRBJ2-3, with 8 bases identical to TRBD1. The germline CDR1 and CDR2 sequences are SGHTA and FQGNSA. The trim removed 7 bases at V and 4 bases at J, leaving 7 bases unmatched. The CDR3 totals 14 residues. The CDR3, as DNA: TGTGCCAGCAACAGACAGGGGACCCCAGATACGCAGTATTTT. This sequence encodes CASNRQGTPDTQYF.

CDR3 sequence: CASSSLLAPSYEQYF. The CDR3, as DNA: TGTGCCAGCAGCTCACTCCTAGCGCCCTCCTACGAGCAGTACTTC. The V and J genes are TRBV7-3 and TRBJ2-7; tentatively, D is TRBD2 (6 bases). V was trimmed by 4 bases and J by 0 bases, leaving 13 bases between them. Germline V gene lookup returns CDR1 SGHTA and CDR2 FQGTGA. The CDR3 covers 15 residues. The full variable domain, rest sourced from reference TRBV7-3 and TRBJ2-7, is GAGVSQTPSNKVTEKGKYVELRCDPISGHTALYWYRQSLGQGPEFLIYFQGTGAADDSGLPNDRFFAVRPEGSVSTLKIQRTERGDSAVYLCASSSLLAPSYEQYFGPGTRLTVT.

The CDR3 DNA sequence: TGTGCCAGCAGCCCGGGACAGAACTATGGCTACACCTTC. This sequence encodes CASSPGQNYGYTF. The chain employs TRBV6-4 and TRBJ1-2; 7 nucleotides match TRBD1. Germline V gives CDR1 MRHNA, CDR2 SNTAGT. The V gene end was trimmed by 6 bases and the J gene end by 2 bases; junction bases not matched to a gene: 3. This CDR3 region has 13 residues.

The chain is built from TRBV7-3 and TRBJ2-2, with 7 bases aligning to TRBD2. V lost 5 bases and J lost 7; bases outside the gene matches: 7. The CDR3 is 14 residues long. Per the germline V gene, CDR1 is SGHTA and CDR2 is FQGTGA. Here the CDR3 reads CASSGPTGGGELFF. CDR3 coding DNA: TGTGCCAGCAGCGGCCCCACGGGGGGCGGGGAGCTGTTTTTT. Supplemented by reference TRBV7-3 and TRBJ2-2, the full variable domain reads GAGVSQTPSNKVTEKGKYVELRCDPISGHTALYWYRQSLGQGPEFLIYFQGTGAADDSGLPNDRFFAVRPEGSVSTLKIQRTERGDSAVYLCASSGPTGGGELFFGEGSRLTVL.

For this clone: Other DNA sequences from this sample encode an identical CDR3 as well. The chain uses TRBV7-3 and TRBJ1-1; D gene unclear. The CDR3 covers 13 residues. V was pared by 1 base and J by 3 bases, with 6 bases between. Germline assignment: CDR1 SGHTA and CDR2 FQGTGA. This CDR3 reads CASSLSSDTEAFF. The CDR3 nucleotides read TGTGCCAGCAGCTTAAGTTCTGACACTGAAGCTTTCTTT.

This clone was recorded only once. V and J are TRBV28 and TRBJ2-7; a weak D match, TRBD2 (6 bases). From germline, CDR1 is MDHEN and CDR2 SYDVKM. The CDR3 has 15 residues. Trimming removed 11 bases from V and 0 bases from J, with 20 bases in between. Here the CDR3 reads CASSRRDSLSYEQYF. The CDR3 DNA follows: TGTGCCTCGTCTCGGAGGGATAGCCTCTCCTACGAGCAGTACTTC. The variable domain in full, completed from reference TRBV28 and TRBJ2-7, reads DVKVTQSSRYLVKRTGEKVFLECVQDMDHENMFWYRQDPGLGLRLIYFSYDVKMKEKGDIPEGYSVSREKKERFSLILESASTNQTSMYLCASSRRDSLSYEQYFGPGTRLTVT.

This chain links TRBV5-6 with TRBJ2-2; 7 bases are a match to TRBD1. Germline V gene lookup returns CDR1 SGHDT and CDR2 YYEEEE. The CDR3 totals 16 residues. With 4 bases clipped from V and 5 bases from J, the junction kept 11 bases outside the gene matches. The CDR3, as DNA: TGTGCCAGCAGCCCGGACTCAGGGGGTAGAACCGGGGAGCTGTTTTTT. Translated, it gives CASSPDSGGRTGELFF.

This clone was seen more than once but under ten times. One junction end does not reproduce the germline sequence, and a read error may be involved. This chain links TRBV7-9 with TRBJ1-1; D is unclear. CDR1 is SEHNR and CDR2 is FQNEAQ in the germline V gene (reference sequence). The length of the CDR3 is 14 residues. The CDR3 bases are TGCGCCAGCAGCCAAGGAGGCCGTTGGGATGAAGCTTTCTTT. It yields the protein CASSQGGRWDEAFF.

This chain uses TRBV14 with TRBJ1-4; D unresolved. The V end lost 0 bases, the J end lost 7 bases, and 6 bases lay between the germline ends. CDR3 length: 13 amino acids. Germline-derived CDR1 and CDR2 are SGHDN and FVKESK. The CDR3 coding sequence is TGTGCCAGCAGCCAAGATCTCGGTGAAAAACTGTTTTTT. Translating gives CASSQDLGEKLFF.

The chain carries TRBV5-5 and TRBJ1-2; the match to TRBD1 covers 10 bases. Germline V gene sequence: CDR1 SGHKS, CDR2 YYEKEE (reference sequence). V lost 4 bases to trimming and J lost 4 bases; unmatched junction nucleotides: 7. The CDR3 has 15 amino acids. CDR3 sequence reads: CASSGGRTGGYGYTF. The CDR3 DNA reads TGTGCCAGCAGCGGAGGCCGGACAGGGGGCTATGGCTACACCTTC.

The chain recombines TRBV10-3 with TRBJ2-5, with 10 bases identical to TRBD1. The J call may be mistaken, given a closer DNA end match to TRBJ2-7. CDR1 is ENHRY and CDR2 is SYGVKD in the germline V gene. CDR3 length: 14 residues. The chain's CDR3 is CASISGTGDTEQYF. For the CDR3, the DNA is TGTGCCAGTATCTCCGGGACAGGGGACACCGAGCAGTACTTC.

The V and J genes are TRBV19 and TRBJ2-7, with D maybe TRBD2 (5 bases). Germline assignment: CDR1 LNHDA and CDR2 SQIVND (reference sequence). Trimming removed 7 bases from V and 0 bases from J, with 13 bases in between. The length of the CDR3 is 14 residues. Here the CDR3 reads CASTISRDSYEQYF. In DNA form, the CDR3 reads TGTGCCAGTACCATCTCCCGGGACTCCTACGAGCAGTACTTC.

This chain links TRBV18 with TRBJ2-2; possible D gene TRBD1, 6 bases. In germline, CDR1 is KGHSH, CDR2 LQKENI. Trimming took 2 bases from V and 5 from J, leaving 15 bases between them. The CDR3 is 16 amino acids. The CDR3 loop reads CASSPSGQSGTGELFF. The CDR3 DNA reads TGTGCCAGCTCACCATCTGGACAGTCGGGAACCGGGGAGCTGTTTTTT.